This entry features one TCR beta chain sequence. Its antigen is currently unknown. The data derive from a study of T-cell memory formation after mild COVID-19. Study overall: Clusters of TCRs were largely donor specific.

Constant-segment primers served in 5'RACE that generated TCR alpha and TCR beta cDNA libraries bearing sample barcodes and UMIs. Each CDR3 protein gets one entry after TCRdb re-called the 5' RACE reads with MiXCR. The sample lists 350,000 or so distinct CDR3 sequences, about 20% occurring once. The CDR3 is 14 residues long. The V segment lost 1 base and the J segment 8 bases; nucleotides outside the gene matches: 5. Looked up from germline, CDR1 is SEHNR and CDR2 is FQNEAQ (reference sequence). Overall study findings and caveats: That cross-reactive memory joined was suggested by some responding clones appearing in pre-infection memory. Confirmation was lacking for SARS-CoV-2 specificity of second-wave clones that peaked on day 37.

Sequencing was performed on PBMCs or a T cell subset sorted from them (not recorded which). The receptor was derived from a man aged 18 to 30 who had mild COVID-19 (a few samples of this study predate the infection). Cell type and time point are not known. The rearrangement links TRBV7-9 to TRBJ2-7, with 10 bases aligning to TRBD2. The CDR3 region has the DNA TGTGCCAGCAGCTTAGAACTAGCGGGGCACAAGCAGTACTTC. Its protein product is CASSLELAGHKQYF.